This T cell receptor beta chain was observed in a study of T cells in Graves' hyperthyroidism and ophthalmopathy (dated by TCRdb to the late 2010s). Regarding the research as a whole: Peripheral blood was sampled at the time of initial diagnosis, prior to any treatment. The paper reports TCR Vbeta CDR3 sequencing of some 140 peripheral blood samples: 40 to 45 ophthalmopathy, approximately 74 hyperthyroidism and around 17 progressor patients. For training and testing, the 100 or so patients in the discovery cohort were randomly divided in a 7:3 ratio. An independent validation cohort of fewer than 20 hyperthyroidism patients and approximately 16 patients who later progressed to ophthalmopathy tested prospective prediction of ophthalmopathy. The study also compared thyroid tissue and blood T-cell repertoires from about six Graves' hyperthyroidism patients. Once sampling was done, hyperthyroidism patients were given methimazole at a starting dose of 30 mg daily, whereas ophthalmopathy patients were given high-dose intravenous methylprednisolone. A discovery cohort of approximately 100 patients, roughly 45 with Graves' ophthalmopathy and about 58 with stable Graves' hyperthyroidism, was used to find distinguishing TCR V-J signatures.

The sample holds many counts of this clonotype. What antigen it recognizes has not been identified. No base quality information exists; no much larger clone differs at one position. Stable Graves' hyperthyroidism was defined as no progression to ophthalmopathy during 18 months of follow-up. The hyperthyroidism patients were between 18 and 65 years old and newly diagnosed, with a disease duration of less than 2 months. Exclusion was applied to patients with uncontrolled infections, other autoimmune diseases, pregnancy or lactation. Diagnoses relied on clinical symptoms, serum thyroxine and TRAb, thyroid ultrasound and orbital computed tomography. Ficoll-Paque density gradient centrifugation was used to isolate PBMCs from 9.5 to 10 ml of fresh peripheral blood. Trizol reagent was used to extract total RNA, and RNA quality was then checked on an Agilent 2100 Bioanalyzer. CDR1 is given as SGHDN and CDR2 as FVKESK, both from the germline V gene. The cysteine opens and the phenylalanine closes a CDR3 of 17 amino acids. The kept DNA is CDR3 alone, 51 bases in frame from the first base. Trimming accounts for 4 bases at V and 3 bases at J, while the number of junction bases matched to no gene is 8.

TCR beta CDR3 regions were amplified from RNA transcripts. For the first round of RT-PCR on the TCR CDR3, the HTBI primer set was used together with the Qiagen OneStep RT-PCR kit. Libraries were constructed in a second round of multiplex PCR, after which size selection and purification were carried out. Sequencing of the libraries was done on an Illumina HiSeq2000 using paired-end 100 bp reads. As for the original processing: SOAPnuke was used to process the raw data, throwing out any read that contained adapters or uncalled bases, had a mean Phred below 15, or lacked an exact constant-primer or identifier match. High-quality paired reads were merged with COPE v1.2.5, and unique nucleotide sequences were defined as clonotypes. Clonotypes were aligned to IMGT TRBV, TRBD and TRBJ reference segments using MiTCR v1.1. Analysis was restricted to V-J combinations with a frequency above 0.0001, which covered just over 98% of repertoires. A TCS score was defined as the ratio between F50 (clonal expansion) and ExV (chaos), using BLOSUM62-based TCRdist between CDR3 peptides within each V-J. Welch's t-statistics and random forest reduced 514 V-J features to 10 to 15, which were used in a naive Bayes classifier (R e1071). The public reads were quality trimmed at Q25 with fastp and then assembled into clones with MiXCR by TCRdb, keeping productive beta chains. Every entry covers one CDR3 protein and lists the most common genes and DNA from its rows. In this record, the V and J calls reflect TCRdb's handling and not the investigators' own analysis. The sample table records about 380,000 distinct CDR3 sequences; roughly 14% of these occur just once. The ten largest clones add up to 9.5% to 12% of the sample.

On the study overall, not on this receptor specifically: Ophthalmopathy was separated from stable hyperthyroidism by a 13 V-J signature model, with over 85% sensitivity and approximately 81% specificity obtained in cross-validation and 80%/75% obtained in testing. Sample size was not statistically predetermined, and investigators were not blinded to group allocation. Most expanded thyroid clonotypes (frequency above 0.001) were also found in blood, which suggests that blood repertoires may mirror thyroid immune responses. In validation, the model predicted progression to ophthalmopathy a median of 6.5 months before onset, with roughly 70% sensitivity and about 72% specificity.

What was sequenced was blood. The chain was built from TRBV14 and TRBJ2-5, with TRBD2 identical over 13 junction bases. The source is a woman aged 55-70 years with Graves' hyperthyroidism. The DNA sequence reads TGTGCCAGCAGCCCGTGGACTAGCGGGAGCTTAAAAGAGACCCAGTACTTC. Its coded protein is CASSPWTSGSLKETQYF.